This T cell receptor beta chain is drawn from a study of response to subunit inactivated influenza vaccine (dated by TCRdb to the late 2010s). General notes on the study: Deep quantitative T cell receptor repertoire profiling was used in the study to track responses to a trivalent subunit inactivated influenza vaccine.

What the study reported, not specific to this receptor: The authors proposed that each seasonal influenza vaccination may bring in only a limited number of new T cells.

The receptor library was made with RT-PCR. Reads for this sample came from an Illumina HiSeq 2500. TCRdb cleaned the public reads at Q25 with fastp, built clones with MiXCR and kept in-frame beta chains. Identical CDR3 protein sequences are pooled into one entry, listed with their most common genes and DNA. The sample table holds more than 450,000 distinct CDR3 sequences, of which 12% were seen once. Clones ranked in the top ten supply roughly 10% of the sample. Regarding this clonotype: Its antigen specificity is not known. Nothing much larger sits one base from this clone, and base qualities are not available.

Its CDR3 holds 13 amino acids, cysteine through phenylalanine. Only the CDR3 DNA stays, 39 bases, in frame from base 1. Relative to germline, V is 7 bases shorter and J is 7 bases shorter, with 13 bases between their ends. CDR1 LGHNA and CDR2 YNFKEQ are derived from the germline V gene. The clonotype comes from a man aged 50 to 60 who received an inactivated influenza vaccine. Donor details come from another sample of the same person, matched by shared clones. Sequencing was performed on PBMCs from blood, taken on the day of vaccination. The sequence is built from TRBV4-2 and TRBJ1-4; the D gene is perhaps TRBD1, from 6 matching bases. The CDR3 region: CASTRGGSEKLFF. The DNA sequence is given as TGTGCCAGCACCCGAGGGGGAAGTGAAAAACTGTTTTTT.